This T cell receptor beta chain originates from a study of T-cell reconstitution after alpha-beta-depleted transplantation in children. Unique molecular identifiers featured in how the TCRbeta library was prepared. One entry per CDR3 protein results from TCRdb running MiXCR on the PCR reads. The table lists 400,000 to 500,000 distinct CDR3 sequences, under 13% of them singletons, with roughly 5.1% in the top ten. V was clipped by 2 bases and J by 7 bases; unmatched bases: 5. Germline V CDR1 and CDR2: ENHRY, SYGVKD. The CDR3 has 14 residues. There are a few counts of this clonotype. This clonotype was sampled from a human donor who donated a stem cell graft to a child with acute myeloid leukemia. V and J are TRBV10-3 and TRBJ1-5; TRBD1 matches 7 bases. The sequences come from PBMCs from the stem cell graft donor, collected from the stem cell graft. The CDR3 DNA is TGTGCCATCAGTGAGACAGGGGTTAGGCAGCCCCAGCATTTT. Translation: CAISETGVRQPQHF.